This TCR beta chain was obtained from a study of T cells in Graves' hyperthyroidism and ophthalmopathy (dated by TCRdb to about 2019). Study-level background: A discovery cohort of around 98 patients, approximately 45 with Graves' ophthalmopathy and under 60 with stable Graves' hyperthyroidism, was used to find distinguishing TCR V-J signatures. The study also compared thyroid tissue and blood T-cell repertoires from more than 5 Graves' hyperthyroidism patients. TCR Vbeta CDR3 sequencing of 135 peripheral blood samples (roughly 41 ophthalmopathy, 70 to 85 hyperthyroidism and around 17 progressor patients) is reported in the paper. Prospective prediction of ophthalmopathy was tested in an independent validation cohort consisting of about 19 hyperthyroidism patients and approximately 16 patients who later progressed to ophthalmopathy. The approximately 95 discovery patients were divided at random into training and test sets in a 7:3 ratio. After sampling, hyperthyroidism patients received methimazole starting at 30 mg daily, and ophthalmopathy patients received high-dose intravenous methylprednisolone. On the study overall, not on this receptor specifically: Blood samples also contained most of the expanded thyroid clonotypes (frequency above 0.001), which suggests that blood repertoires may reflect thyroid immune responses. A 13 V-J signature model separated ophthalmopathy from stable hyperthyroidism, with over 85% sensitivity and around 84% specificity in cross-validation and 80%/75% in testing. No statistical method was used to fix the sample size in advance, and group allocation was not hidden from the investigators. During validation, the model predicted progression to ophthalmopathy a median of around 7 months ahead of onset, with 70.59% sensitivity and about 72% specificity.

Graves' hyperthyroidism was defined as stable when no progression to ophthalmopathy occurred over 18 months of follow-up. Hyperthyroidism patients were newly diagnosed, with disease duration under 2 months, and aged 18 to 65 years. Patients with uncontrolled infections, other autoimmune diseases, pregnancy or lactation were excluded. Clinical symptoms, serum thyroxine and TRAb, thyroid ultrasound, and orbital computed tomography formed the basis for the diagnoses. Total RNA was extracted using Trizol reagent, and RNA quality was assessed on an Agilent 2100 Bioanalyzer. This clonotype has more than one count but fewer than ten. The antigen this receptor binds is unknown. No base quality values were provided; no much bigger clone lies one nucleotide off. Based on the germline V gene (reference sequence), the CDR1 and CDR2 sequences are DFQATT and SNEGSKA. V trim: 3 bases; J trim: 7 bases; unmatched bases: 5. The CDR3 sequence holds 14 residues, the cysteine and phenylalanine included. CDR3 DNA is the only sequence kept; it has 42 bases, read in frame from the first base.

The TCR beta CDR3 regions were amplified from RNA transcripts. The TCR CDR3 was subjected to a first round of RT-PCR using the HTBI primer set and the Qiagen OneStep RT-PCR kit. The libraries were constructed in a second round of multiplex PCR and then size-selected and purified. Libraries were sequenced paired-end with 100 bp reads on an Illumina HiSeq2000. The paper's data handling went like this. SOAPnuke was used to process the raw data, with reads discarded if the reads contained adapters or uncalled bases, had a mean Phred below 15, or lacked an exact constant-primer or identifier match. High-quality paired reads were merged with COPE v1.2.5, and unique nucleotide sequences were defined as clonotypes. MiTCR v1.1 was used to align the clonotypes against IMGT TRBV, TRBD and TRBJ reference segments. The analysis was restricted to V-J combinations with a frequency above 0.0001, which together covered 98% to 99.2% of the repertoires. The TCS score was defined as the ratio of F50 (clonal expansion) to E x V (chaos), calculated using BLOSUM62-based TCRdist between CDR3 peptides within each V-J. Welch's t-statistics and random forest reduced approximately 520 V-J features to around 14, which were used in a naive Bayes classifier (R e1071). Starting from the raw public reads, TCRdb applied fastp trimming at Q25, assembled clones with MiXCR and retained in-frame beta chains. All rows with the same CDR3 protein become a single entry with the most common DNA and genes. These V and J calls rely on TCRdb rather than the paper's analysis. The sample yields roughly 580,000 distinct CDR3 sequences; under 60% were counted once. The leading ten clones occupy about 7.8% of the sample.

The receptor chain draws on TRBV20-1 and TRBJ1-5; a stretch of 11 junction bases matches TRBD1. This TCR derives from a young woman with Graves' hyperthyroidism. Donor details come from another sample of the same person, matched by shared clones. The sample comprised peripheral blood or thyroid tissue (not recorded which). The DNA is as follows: TGCAGTGCTAGGGGGACAGGGGGTCGCCAGCCCCAGCATTTT. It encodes CSARGTGGRQPQHF.